Sequencing of this T cell receptor (beta chain) was carried out in a study of T cell clonotyping in hematopoietic cell transplantation. The CDR3 totals 12 residues. V lost 7 bases, J lost 3 bases, and 10 bases lay in between. Germline CDR1 SNHLY, CDR2 FYNNEI. The table came from immunoSEQ multiplex PCR; TCRdb's copy has only in-frame clones and leaves some out. The profile shows about 43,000 clones, around 85% of them singletons. This clone turned up a few times. Time point here: recipient sample about 28 days before transplant, after cytoreduction. The gene calls are TRBV2 and TRBJ2-7; TRBD1 is a possible D gene (6 bases). This TCR was recovered from a man aged 55 to 70 with acute myeloid leukemia. Some clones in this sample may be carry-over from other donors' samples. This specimen consisted of peripheral blood mononuclear cells, obtained before stem cell transplant. The CDR3 sequence: CASNRGGYEQYF. The CDR3 DNA reads as TGTGCCAGCAATAGAGGGGGCTACGAGCAGTACTTC.